These T cell receptor beta chains were read from a single sample in a study of CD8 T cells in Susac syndrome. MiXCR was run by TCRdb on the immunoSEQ multiplex PCR reads, yielding one entry per CDR3 protein. Of about 300,000 distinct CDR3 sequences detected, 92% appear once; the ten largest clones hold approximately 0.065%. Sequenced: CD4+ T cells from PBMCs. These receptors came from a human donor with multiple sclerosis. CDR3s include the opening cysteine and the closing phenylalanine or tryptophan. The D gene is left open where the match is weak. Some rows mark clone size as missing; the rest say once, few, many or name a class of expanded clone.

>-|TRBJ1-2|TRBV19|TRBD1
TGTGCCAGTAGTATCCAGGGGGGGGGAAGGTATGGCTACACCTTC
CASSIQGGGRYGYTF
>-|TRBJ2-1|TRBV12-3/TRBV12-4|TRBD2
TGTGCCAGCAGTTTTGGACCGGGACTAGGTAGGAATGAGCAGTTCTTC
CASSFGPGLGRNEQFF
>-|TRBJ2-7|TRBV28|-
TGTGCCAGCAGTCCCCTTGGGGACGGACTCTACGAGCAGTACTTC
CASSPLGDGLYEQYF
>-|TRBJ2-1|TRBV29-1|-
TGCAGCGTCGAACCTAGCTCCTACAATGAGCAGTTCTTC
CSVEPSSYNEQFF
>-|TRBJ2-5|TRBV6-5|-
TGTGCCAGCACCCTTACAGGGCATGGGGAGACCCAGTACTTC
CASTLTGHGETQYF
>-|TRBJ1-5|TRBV20-1|TRBD1
TGCAGTGCGGGACAGCCTCGGTCAAATCAGCCCCAGCATTTT
CSAGQPRSNQPQHF
>once|TRBJ2-3|TRBV18|TRBD2
TGTGCCAGCTCACCACTAGCGGGACCCCAAGGGTCTACGCAGTATTTT
CASSPLAGPQGSTQYF
>-|TRBJ2-7|TRBV25-1|-
TGTGCCAGCAGTGCGAGATCGACACGCCAAGGGGGCGAGCAGTACTTC
CASSARSTRQGGEQYF
>-|TRBJ2-1|TRBV11-3|-
TGTGCCAGCTACGACAATGAGCAGTTCTTC
CASYDNEQFF
>-|TRBJ2-1|TRBV6-6|TRBD1
TGTGCCAGCAGGGGACAGGGGGCTTCCAATGAGCAGTTCTTC
CASRGQGASNEQFF
>-|TRBJ2-2|TRBV6-4|TRBD2
TGTGCCAGCAGTGAACGAGCGGGGGATACCGGGGAGCTGTTTTTT
CASSERAGDTGELFF
>-|TRBJ2-3|TRBV12-3/TRBV12-4|-
TGTGCCAGCAGTTCTACCCCGGGGTTCGGAGATACGCAGTATTTT
CASSSTPGFGDTQYF
>-|TRBJ2-1|TRBV20-1|TRBD2
TGCAGTGCTATCGGGACTAGCGGGTACAATGAGCAGTTCTTC
CSAIGTSGYNEQFF
>once|TRBJ2-7|TRBV30|TRBD1
TGTGCCTGGAGTCACAGGGGCTACGAGCAGTACTTC
CAWSHRGYEQYF
>-|TRBJ2-2|TRBV30|-
TGTGCCTGGAGTGTCGCAGGGTCGATCACCGGGGAGCTGTTTTTT
CAWSVAGSITGELFF
>-|TRBJ1-2|TRBV28|TRBD1
TGTGCCAGCGCTATAACGGGACAGGCTGGCTACACCTTC
CASAITGQAGYTF
>-|TRBJ2-6|TRBV7-9|-
TGTGCCAGCAGCTTTAAAGCCGGGGCCAACGTCCTGACTTTC
CASSFKAGANVLTF
>-|TRBJ2-7|TRBV20-1|TRBD2
TGCAGTGCTACCACTCTAGCGGGAGTGGGGGAGCAGTACTTC
CSATTLAGVGEQYF
>-|TRBJ2-5|TRBV30|-
TGTGCCTGGAGTGCCGACTTAGTTGGATTGGAGACCCAGTACTTC
CAWSADLVGLETQYF
>-|TRBJ2-7|TRBV7-8|-
TGTGCCAGCAGCCCATCAAGGGACTCAGGGCGCTACGAGCAGTACTTC
CASSPSRDSGRYEQYF
>-|TRBJ2-7|TRBV7-9|TRBD2
TGTGCCAGCAGCCCGAGGACTAGCGGGAGGGCCACGGACGAGCAGTACTTC
CASSPRTSGRATDEQYF
>-|TRBJ2-5|TRBV3-1|TRBD2
TGTGCCAGCAGCCCCCGCCGGCGCTATAGGACTAGCGGGAGTCGGGAGACCCAGTACTTC
CASSPRRRYRTSGSRETQYF
>-|TRBJ1-6|TRBV5-1|-
TGCGCCAGCAGCTTGGGACAGGCCTCATCGGGGGATTCACCCCTCCACTTT
CASSLGQASSGDSPLHF
>once|TRBJ1-2|TRBV5-6|-
TGTGCCAGCAGCTTCTCTACCGGCTACACCTTC
CASSFSTGYTF
>-|TRBJ2-7|TRBV6-1|TRBD1
TGTGCCAGCAGTGAAGGACAGGGGAACGACTACGAGCAGTACTTC
CASSEGQGNDYEQYF
>-|TRBJ2-5|TRBV29-1|-
TGCAGCGTCACTATTGCAGAAGAGACCCAGTACTTC
CSVTIAEETQYF
>once|TRBJ2-3|TRBV19|TRBD1
TGTGCCAGTAGTATCTGGACAGGGTTTGAAGATACGCAGTATTTT
CASSIWTGFEDTQYF
>-|TRBJ1-6|TRBV6-5|TRBD1
TGTGCCAGCAGTTACGTAGGACAGGGAGGTTCACCCCTCCACTTT
CASSYVGQGGSPLHF
>-|TRBJ1-1|TRBV7-9|-
TGTGCCAGCAGCTTGGACGGGACACTACCGAACACTGAAGCTTTCTTT
CASSLDGTLPNTEAFF
>-|TRBJ2-2|TRBV9|-
TGTGCCAGCAGCGCTGATCCGACGGGGGAGACCGGGGAGCTGTTTTTT
CASSADPTGETGELFF
>-|TRBJ2-3|TRBV9|TRBD2
TGTGCCAGCAGCGTAGAAGATAGCGGGTACCTGCAGTATTTT
CASSVEDSGYLQYF
>-|TRBJ2-6|TRBV18|-
TGTGCCAGCTCACCAGTTGCTTCTGGGGCCAACGTCCTGACTTTC
CASSPVASGANVLTF
>-|TRBJ1-5|TRBV19|-
TGTGCCAGTAGTATGAGGTCAACAGGATCCTGGGAGCAGCCCCAGCATTTT
CASSMRSTGSWEQPQHF
>-|TRBJ2-3|TRBV7-2|TRBD2
TGTGCCAGCAGCTTGAGGGGGGCTAGCGGGAGTGCAGATACGCAGTATTTT
CASSLRGASGSADTQYF
>few|TRBJ2-7|TRBV29-1|-
TGCAGTGCCTCAGAGACCTGGAGGGAGCAGTACTTC
CSASETWREQYF
>-|TRBJ1-2|TRBV7-9|-
TGTGCCAGCAGCGGTCACAGGGATGGCTACACCTTC
CASSGHRDGYTF
>once|TRBJ1-2|TRBV9|TRBD1
TGTGCCAGCAGCGCCAGGGACAGATATGGCTACACCTTC
CASSARDRYGYTF
>-|TRBJ2-5|TRBV15|TRBD1
TGTGCCACCAGCAGGATAGGGACAGGGAGGGCCCAGTACTTC
CATSRIGTGRAQYF
>-|TRBJ2-3|TRBV6-6|TRBD2
TGTGCCAGCAGGCCGACTAGCGGGGATACGCAGTATTTT
CASRPTSGDTQYF
>-|TRBJ1-4|TRBV5-6|TRBD1
TGTGCCAGCAGCTTGCGGACAGGAATACCCGCAACTAATGAAAAACTGTTTTTT
CASSLRTGIPATNEKLFF
>-|TRBJ2-2|TRBV7-3|-
TGTGCCAGCAGCTTACTGGGGGGCAACGGGGAGCTGTTTTTT
CASSLLGGNGELFF
>once|TRBJ2-5|TRBV20-1|-
TGCAGTGCTAGCGGCCAGAACCAAGAGACCCAGTACTTC
CSASGQNQETQYF
>-|TRBJ1-2|TRBV5-4|-
TGTGCCAGCAGCTTGGGATACGCGGTTAACTATGGCTACACCTTC
CASSLGYAVNYGYTF
>once|TRBJ1-1|TRBV12-3/TRBV12-4|-
TGTGCCAGCAGTACCCGGACCGGAAAGTCTGAAGCTTTCTTT
CASSTRTGKSEAFF
>-|TRBJ2-1|TRBV20-1|-
TGCAGTGCTAGAGATTGGTCCGGGTTCAGTGAGCAGTTCTTC
CSARDWSGFSEQFF
>-|TRBJ2-5|TRBV18|-
TGTGCCAGCTCCTTCCTCCTCTCCCGGAGGCAAGAGACCCAGTACTTC
CASSFLLSRRQETQYF
>few|TRBJ2-3|TRBV7-3|-
TGTGCCAGCAGCCGGGGGAACACAGATACGCAGTATTTT
CASSRGNTDTQYF
>-|TRBJ2-5|TRBV20-1|-
TGCAGTGCTAGCGTGGAAGAGACCCAGTACTTC
CSASVEETQYF
>once|TRBJ2-1|TRBV7-2|-
TGTGCCAGCAGCTTACGGTTCGGCAATGAGCAGTTCTTC
CASSLRFGNEQFF
>once|TRBJ2-5|TRBV29-1|-
TGCAGCGCTTGGCGGACCGAAGGGACCCAGTACTTC
CSAWRTEGTQYF